This TCR beta chain was recorded in a study of early T cells in non-severe SARS-CoV-2 infection. In the library, individual cDNA molecules carried attached unique molecular identifiers. TCRdb independently ran MiXCR on the 5' RACE reads; one entry per CDR3 protein. The table lists about 64,000 distinct CDR3 sequences, about 11% of them singletons. Material: whole blood, obtained at baseline. The sequence was obtained from an adult who was a healthcare worker with PCR-confirmed SARS-CoV-2 infection or an uninfected control (not recorded which).

DNA of the CDR3: TGTGCCAGCAGCTTAGGAGCTCCAGGGGGAAGCAGCAATCAGCCCCAGCATTTT. Translating gives CASSLGAPGGSSNQPQHF. The chain carries TRBV7-2 and TRBJ1-5, with 7 bases identical to TRBD1. The CDR3 runs 18 residues. CDR1 SGHTA and CDR2 FQGNSA come from the germline V gene. The junction had 10 bases not matched to a gene; V was cut back by 1 base and J by 1 base.